This is a list of T cell receptor beta chains from one sample in a study of blood T cell repertoires in COVID-19. The data were produced by immunoSEQ multiplex PCR, yet TCRdb's version contains in-frame clones alone and is incomplete. The sample shows about 350,000 clones, 88% of them seen only once. Sequenced sample: PBMCs or T cells enriched from blood (not recorded which). Source of these receptors: a woman aged 25 to 39 who had been exposed to COVID-19. Both conserved end residues are part of each CDR3. Fields, in order: D gene, J gene, V gene, clone size, CDR3 protein, CDR3 DNA. A D gene is named only where the DNA matches it firmly. Some rows have no size entry. The others give once, few or many, or a class for an expanded clone.

d_call: TRBD2
j_call: TRBJ2-1
v_call: TRBV6-1
clone_size: -
cdr3_aa: CASSEEGGLVDEQFF
cdr3_nt: TGTGCCAGCAGTGAAGAGGGAGGGCTCGTGGATGAGCAGTTCTTC

d_call: -
j_call: TRBJ1-1
v_call: TRBV6-5
clone_size: -
cdr3_aa: CASSYSSQNTEAFF
cdr3_nt: TGTGCCAGCAGTTACTCGAGTCAAAACACTGAAGCTTTCTTT

d_call: TRBD1
j_call: TRBJ1-5
v_call: TRBV7-6
clone_size: -
cdr3_aa: CASSPGTGGIQPQHF
cdr3_nt: TGTGCCAGCAGCCCCGGGACAGGGGGCATTCAGCCCCAGCATTTT

d_call: -
j_call: TRBJ1-2
v_call: TRBV10-3
clone_size: -
cdr3_aa: CAISEDELGYTF
cdr3_nt: TGTGCCATCAGTGAGGATGAGTTGGGCTACACCTTC

d_call: TRBD2
j_call: TRBJ2-4
v_call: TRBV19
clone_size: -
cdr3_aa: CASSISGTRGVAKNIQYF
cdr3_nt: TGTGCCAGTAGTATCAGCGGGACGCGAGGGGTAGCCAAAAACATTCAGTACTTC

d_call: -
j_call: TRBJ1-4
v_call: TRBV7-2
clone_size: -
cdr3_aa: CASSSQTATNEKLFF
cdr3_nt: TGTGCCAGCAGCTCACAGACAGCAACTAATGAAAAACTGTTTTTT

d_call: TRBD1
j_call: TRBJ2-7
v_call: TRBV6-5
clone_size: -
cdr3_aa: CASRDRDPGEQYF
cdr3_nt: TGTGCCAGCCGGGACAGGGATCCGGGCGAGCAGTACTTC

d_call: -
j_call: TRBJ1-2
v_call: TRBV6-5
clone_size: once
cdr3_aa: CASSPNFRGNYGYTF
cdr3_nt: TGTGCCAGCAGTCCCAATTTCCGAGGGAATTATGGCTACACCTTC

d_call: -
j_call: TRBJ2-7
v_call: TRBV12-2
clone_size: -
cdr3_aa: CASRLSIRPGHTNFFTYEQYF
cdr3_nt: TGTGCAAGTCGCTTATCGATACGCCCGGGACATACCAACTTTTTTACCTACGAGCAGTACTTC

d_call: -
j_call: TRBJ2-7
v_call: TRBV2
clone_size: once
cdr3_aa: CASSVLTVYEQYF
cdr3_nt: TGTGCCAGCTCAGTACTAACTGTCTACGAGCAGTACTTC

d_call: -
j_call: TRBJ2-4
v_call: TRBV24-1
clone_size: -
cdr3_aa: CATSDSLTGLNIQYF
cdr3_nt: TGTGCCACCAGTGATTCCCTGACAGGACTAAACATTCAGTACTTC

d_call: -
j_call: TRBJ1-4
v_call: TRBV19
clone_size: -
cdr3_aa: CASTRDWANEKLFF
cdr3_nt: TGTGCCAGTACACGGGATTGGGCTAATGAAAAACTGTTTTTT

d_call: TRBD2
j_call: TRBJ2-2
v_call: TRBV18
clone_size: -
cdr3_aa: CASSPWSSGDYTGELFF
cdr3_nt: TGTGCCAGCTCACCCTGGTCTAGCGGGGACTATACCGGGGAGCTGTTTTTT

d_call: -
j_call: TRBJ2-7
v_call: TRBV11-2
clone_size: -
cdr3_aa: CASSFRDTTYEQYF
cdr3_nt: TGTGCCAGCAGCTTCCGGGACACAACCTACGAGCAGTACTTC

d_call: TRBD2
j_call: TRBJ2-5
v_call: TRBV9
clone_size: -
cdr3_aa: CASSASGRALRETQYF
cdr3_nt: TGTGCCAGCAGCGCTAGCGGGAGGGCCCTCCGGGAGACCCAGTACTTC

d_call: TRBD2
j_call: TRBJ2-1
v_call: TRBV10-3
clone_size: -
cdr3_aa: CATLREGLLNEQFF
cdr3_nt: TGTGCCACACTTAGGGAGGGCCTTCTCAATGAGCAGTTCTTC

d_call: TRBD1
j_call: TRBJ1-5
v_call: TRBV24-1
clone_size: -
cdr3_aa: CATSTGVGRNQPQHF
cdr3_nt: TGTGCCACCTCAACAGGGGTAGGGCGCAATCAGCCCCAGCATTTT

d_call: -
j_call: TRBJ2-3
v_call: TRBV7-6
clone_size: -
cdr3_aa: CASSLVASPSTDTQYF
cdr3_nt: TGTGCCAGCAGCTTAGTAGCTAGCCCTAGCACAGATACGCAGTATTTT

d_call: TRBD1
j_call: TRBJ1-1
v_call: TRBV7-9
clone_size: -
cdr3_aa: CASSPDRDTEAFF
cdr3_nt: TGTGCCAGCAGCCCAGACAGGGACACTGAAGCTTTCTTT

d_call: TRBD1
j_call: TRBJ1-5
v_call: TRBV2
clone_size: -
cdr3_aa: CASSGDSPRDQPQHF
cdr3_nt: TGTGCCAGCAGTGGGGACAGCCCCCGGGACCAGCCCCAGCATTTT

d_call: -
j_call: TRBJ1-4
v_call: TRBV28
clone_size: -
cdr3_aa: CASSFRRFNEKLFF
cdr3_nt: TGTGCCAGCAGTTTTAGGCGGTTTAATGAAAAACTGTTTTTT

d_call: TRBD1
j_call: TRBJ2-7
v_call: TRBV7-6
clone_size: -
cdr3_aa: CASSRGQGIYEQYF
cdr3_nt: TGTGCCAGCAGCCGGGGACAGGGGATCTACGAGCAGTACTTC

d_call: -
j_call: TRBJ1-1
v_call: TRBV29-1
clone_size: -
cdr3_aa: CSHDGGANTEAFF
cdr3_nt: TGCAGCCACGACGGGGGGGCGAACACTGAAGCTTTCTTT

d_call: -
j_call: TRBJ1-5
v_call: TRBV10-1
clone_size: once
cdr3_aa: CASSGEGNQPQHF
cdr3_nt: TGCGCCAGCAGCGGAGAAGGCAATCAGCCCCAGCATTTT

d_call: TRBD1
j_call: TRBJ2-1
v_call: TRBV2
clone_size: -
cdr3_aa: CASSLLGQGNNEQFF
cdr3_nt: TGTGCCAGCAGTTTGTTAGGACAGGGTAACAATGAGCAGTTCTTC

d_call: -
j_call: TRBJ1-5
v_call: TRBV28
clone_size: -
cdr3_aa: CASSSPHRASNQPQHF
cdr3_nt: TGTGCCAGCAGTTCCCCGCACAGGGCGAGTAATCAGCCCCAGCATTTT

d_call: -
j_call: TRBJ2-5
v_call: TRBV9
clone_size: -
cdr3_aa: CASSGGQNQETQYF
cdr3_nt: TGTGCCAGCAGCGGAGGACAGAATCAAGAGACCCAGTACTTC

d_call: TRBD2
j_call: TRBJ2-3
v_call: TRBV7-9
clone_size: -
cdr3_aa: CASSLSGQFHTDTQYF
cdr3_nt: TGTGCCAGCAGCCTTAGCGGGCAGTTCCACACAGATACGCAGTATTTT

d_call: -
j_call: TRBJ1-5
v_call: TRBV4-2
clone_size: -
cdr3_aa: CASSQVVGQGMSNQPQHF
cdr3_nt: TGTGCCAGCAGCCAAGTGGTGGGGCAGGGGATGAGCAATCAGCCCCAGCATTTT

d_call: TRBD2
j_call: TRBJ2-1
v_call: TRBV7-9
clone_size: -
cdr3_aa: CASRNGTSRFNEQFF
cdr3_nt: TGTGCCAGCAGAAACGGGACTAGTAGGTTCAATGAGCAGTTCTTC

d_call: TRBD1
j_call: TRBJ1-1
v_call: TRBV6-1
clone_size: -
cdr3_aa: CASSETGRNTEAFF
cdr3_nt: TGTGCCAGCAGTGAGACAGGGAGGAACACTGAAGCTTTCTTT

d_call: TRBD1
j_call: TRBJ2-7
v_call: TRBV9
clone_size: -
cdr3_aa: CASSATGYPYEQYF
cdr3_nt: TGTGCCAGCAGCGCGACAGGGTATCCCTACGAGCAGTACTTC

d_call: -
j_call: TRBJ2-2
v_call: TRBV19
clone_size: -
cdr3_aa: CASATGWREMNTGELFF
cdr3_nt: TGTGCCAGCGCCACAGGGTGGCGGGAGATGAACACCGGGGAGCTGTTTTTT

d_call: -
j_call: TRBJ2-1
v_call: TRBV5-5
clone_size: -
cdr3_aa: CASSLDSSYNEQFF
cdr3_nt: TGTGCCAGCAGCTTGGACAGCTCCTACAATGAGCAGTTCTTC

d_call: -
j_call: TRBJ1-1
v_call: TRBV5-1
clone_size: -
cdr3_aa: CASSWAGDTEAFF
cdr3_nt: TGCGCCAGCAGCTGGGCGGGGGACACTGAAGCTTTCTTT

d_call: -
j_call: TRBJ2-2
v_call: TRBV5-1
clone_size: -
cdr3_aa: CASSLGVGRVGTGELFF
cdr3_nt: TGCGCCAGCAGCCTAGGGGTCGGCAGGGTCGGAACCGGGGAGCTGTTTTTT

d_call: TRBD2
j_call: TRBJ2-7
v_call: TRBV3-1/TRBV3-2
clone_size: few
cdr3_aa: CASSPRLADYEQYF
cdr3_nt: TGTGCCAGCAGCCCCCGACTAGCGGACTACGAGCAGTACTTC

d_call: -
j_call: TRBJ2-7
v_call: TRBV6-8
clone_size: -
cdr3_aa: CASSPAGSSYEQYF
cdr3_nt: TGTGCCAGCAGTCCTGCGGGAAGCTCCTACGAGCAGTACTTC

d_call: TRBD1
j_call: TRBJ2-7
v_call: TRBV18
clone_size: -
cdr3_aa: CASSWVDREEYEQYF
cdr3_nt: TGTGCCAGCTCATGGGTTGACAGGGAAGAGTACGAGCAGTACTTC

d_call: TRBD1
j_call: TRBJ1-1
v_call: TRBV14
clone_size: -
cdr3_aa: CASSLIWGTGANTEAFF
cdr3_nt: TGTGCCAGCAGCCTAATCTGGGGCACAGGGGCGAACACTGAAGCTTTCTTT

d_call: -
j_call: TRBJ1-3
v_call: TRBV23-1
clone_size: -
cdr3_aa: CASSQSGRGSGNTIYF
cdr3_nt: TGCGCCAGCAGTCAATCTGGGAGGGGCTCTGGAAACACCATATATTTT

d_call: -
j_call: TRBJ2-5
v_call: TRBV30
clone_size: -
cdr3_aa: CAWTQNQETQYF
cdr3_nt: TGTGCCTGGACACAGAACCAAGAGACCCAGTACTTC

d_call: -
j_call: TRBJ1-1
v_call: TRBV29-1
clone_size: -
cdr3_aa: CRGSGGNTEAFF
cdr3_nt: TGCAGAGGGTCCGGAGGGAACACTGAAGCTTTCTTT

d_call: -
j_call: TRBJ2-5
v_call: TRBV28
clone_size: once
cdr3_aa: CASRGAAQETQYF
cdr3_nt: TGTGCCAGCAGAGGTGCGGCCCAAGAGACCCAGTACTTC

d_call: TRBD2
j_call: TRBJ2-3
v_call: TRBV14
clone_size: -
cdr3_aa: CASSDLAGPTDTQYF
cdr3_nt: TGTGCCAGCAGCGACCTAGCGGGTCCCACAGATACGCAGTATTTT

d_call: -
j_call: TRBJ2-4
v_call: TRBV9
clone_size: once
cdr3_aa: CASSPQKGNIQYF
cdr3_nt: TGTGCCAGCAGCCCCCAGAAGGGGAACATTCAGTACTTC

d_call: TRBD2
j_call: TRBJ2-7
v_call: TRBV19
clone_size: few
cdr3_aa: CASSLGLAGYEQYF
cdr3_nt: TGTGCCAGTAGTCTGGGACTAGCGGGATACGAGCAGTACTTC

d_call: TRBD2
j_call: TRBJ2-5
v_call: TRBV6-1
clone_size: -
cdr3_aa: CASSEWASGIQYQETQYF
cdr3_nt: TGTGCCAGCAGTGAATGGGCTAGCGGGATTCAGTACCAAGAGACCCAGTACTTC

d_call: TRBD2
j_call: TRBJ2-7
v_call: TRBV19
clone_size: -
cdr3_aa: CASSPRRGAGGINEQYF
cdr3_nt: TGTGCCAGTAGTCCTCGGAGAGGGGCGGGAGGAATCAACGAGCAGTACTTC

d_call: -
j_call: TRBJ1-4
v_call: TRBV3-1/TRBV3-2
clone_size: once
cdr3_aa: CASSANGLYEKLFF
cdr3_nt: TGTGCCAGCAGCGCGAACGGTCTCTATGAAAAACTGTTTTTT